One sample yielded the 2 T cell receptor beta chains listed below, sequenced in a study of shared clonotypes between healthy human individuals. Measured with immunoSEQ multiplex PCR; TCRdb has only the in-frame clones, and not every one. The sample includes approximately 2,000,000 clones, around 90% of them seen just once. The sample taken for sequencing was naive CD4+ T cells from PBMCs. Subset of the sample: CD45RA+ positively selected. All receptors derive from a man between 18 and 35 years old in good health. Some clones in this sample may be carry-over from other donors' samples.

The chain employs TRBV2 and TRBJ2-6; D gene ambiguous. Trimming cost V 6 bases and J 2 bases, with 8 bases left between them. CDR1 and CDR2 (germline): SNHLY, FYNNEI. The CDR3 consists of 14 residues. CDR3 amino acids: CASRRMPGANVLTF. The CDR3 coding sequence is TGTGCCAGCAGGCGGATGCCTGGGGCCAACGTCCTGACTTTC.

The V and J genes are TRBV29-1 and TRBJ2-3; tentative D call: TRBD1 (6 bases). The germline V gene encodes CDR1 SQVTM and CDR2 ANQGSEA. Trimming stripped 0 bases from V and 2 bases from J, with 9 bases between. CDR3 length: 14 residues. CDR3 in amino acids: CSVEDRGLTDTQYF. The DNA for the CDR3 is TGCAGCGTTGAAGACAGGGGCCTCACAGATACGCAGTATTTT.